The 12 T cell receptor beta chains reported below all come from one sample, sequenced in a study of neoadjuvant anti-PD-1 for oral cavity cancer. Generated by immunoSEQ multiplex PCR, the TCRdb table keeps only in-frame clones and is missing some. The sample records about 14,000 clones, 76% being singletons. As for time point: after neoadjuvant nivolumab, at surgical resection. The material was PBMCs, obtained after nivolumab (anti-PD-1) treatment. The receptors were gathered from a person aged 35-79 years with oral cavity squamous cell carcinoma.

The rearrangement links TRBV2 to TRBJ2-3; no definite D call. The V and J ends lost 7 bases and 0 bases respectively, with 11 bases between them. This CDR3 region has 14 residues. Germline V gene data show CDR1 as SNHLY and CDR2 as FYNNEI. CDR3 DNA sequence: TGTGCCAGCAAAGAGTCGAGAAGCACAGATACGCAGTATTTT. As protein: CASKESRSTDTQYF.

The rearrangement uses TRBV20-1 and TRBJ1-1; no clear D. From germline, CDR1 is DFQATT and CDR2 SNEGSKA (reference sequence). V lost 2 bases to trimming and J lost 7 bases, with 5 bases between them. This CDR3 is 10 amino acids long. As DNA, the CDR3 is TGCAGTGCTAGATGGGGTGAAGCTTTCTTT. Residues: CSARWGEAFF.

This chain joins TRBV6-1 and TRBJ1-1; D is possibly TRBD1 (5 bases). CDR3 length equals 13 residues. V gave up 8 bases and J gave up 8 bases, with 18 bases separating them. Germline V CDR1 and CDR2: MNHNS, SASEGT. DNA for the CDR3: TGTGCCAGCGAACTAGCAGGGAGGTTGGAAGCTTTCTTT. Amino acids: CASELAGRLEAFF.

The chain combines TRBV10-2 with TRBJ2-3; 11 bases agree with TRBD2. The CDR3 length is 14 residues. Germline lookup yields CDR1 WSHSY and CDR2 SAAADI. Germline trimming cut 8 bases from V and 3 bases from J; bases unmatched to any gene: 4. CDR3 region: CASRASGGTDTQYF. DNA for the CDR3: TGCGCCAGCCGGGCTAGCGGGGGGACAGATACGCAGTATTTT.

The J gene is TRBJ2-1, the V gene TRBV19; D unclear. The CDR3 covers 12 residues. V lost 8 bases and J 5 bases, leaving 10 bases between the germline ends. Per germline, CDR1 LNHDA and CDR2 SQIVND (reference sequence). CDR3 region: CASGFLDNEQFF. For the CDR3, the DNA is TGTGCCAGTGGGTTCCTAGACAATGAGCAGTTCTTC.

This clone has a single count. The rearrangement joins TRBV5-1 to TRBJ1-1, with D possibly matching TRBD1 (6 bases). The CDR3 is 14 residues long. V was clipped by 0 bases and J by 0 bases, with 6 bases between them. Germline assignment: CDR1 SGHRS and CDR2 YFSETQ. The CDR3 nucleotides are TGCGCCAGCAGCTTGGGACAGGTGAACACTGAAGCTTTCTTT. Its protein is CASSLGQVNTEAFF. Filled out from reference TRBV5-1 and TRBJ1-1, the complete variable domain reads KAGVTQTPRYLIKTRGQQVTLSCSPISGHRSVSWYQQTPGQGLQFLFEYFSETQRNKGNFPGRFSGRQFSNSRSEMNVSTLELGDSALYLCASSLGQVNTEAFFGQGTRLTVV.

The chain uses TRBV2 and TRBJ1-1; perhaps TRBD1 as D (5 bases). The CDR3 spans 14 residues. Trimming cost V 2 bases and J 3 bases, with 10 bases left between them. Germline-derived CDR1 and CDR2 are SNHLY and FYNNEI. The DNA of the CDR3 is TGTGCCAGCAGTGAACAGGGTGGGGACACTGAAGCTTTCTTT. Encoded protein: CASSEQGGDTEAFF.

This chain joins TRBV7-8 and TRBJ2-1; weak D call: TRBD2 (9 bases). V lost 5 bases to trimming and J lost 3 bases, with 20 bases between them. CDR1 is SGHVS and CDR2 is FQNEAQ in the germline V gene. The CDR3 runs to 17 residues. The CDR3 DNA follows: TGTGCCAGCAGCACAGGGGGTAGCGGGAGTCTCTACAATGAGCAGTTCTTC. Its translation is CASSTGGSGSLYNEQFF.

This clone was seen only a few times. The chain employs TRBV4-1 and TRBJ1-5; 9 bases are shared with TRBD1. The ends lost 0 bases at V and 7 bases at J; junction bases unmatched: 7. Germline CDR1 MGHRA, CDR2 YSYEKL. The CDR3 is 16 amino acids. CDR3 bases: TGCGCCAGCAGCCAAGATTGGGACAGGGTAAACCAGCCCCAGCATTTT. Amino acid sequence: CASSQDWDRVNQPQHF.

The V and J genes are TRBV4-1 and TRBJ1-3, with D perhaps TRBD1 (5 bases). CDR3 size: 14 residues. In germline, CDR1 is MGHRA, CDR2 YSYEKL. V was pared by 2 bases and J by 5 bases, with 10 bases between. This CDR3 reads CASSQWGDRNTIYF. CDR3 nucleotide sequence: TGCGCCAGCAGCCAATGGGGGGATCGAAACACCATATATTTT.

The V and J genes are TRBV7-2 and TRBJ2-7; no firm D call. Trimming stripped 5 bases from V and 2 bases from J, with 16 bases between. This CDR3 region has 15 residues. CDR1 and CDR2 (germline): SGHTA, FQGNSA. CDR3 loop: CASSQRTLGPYEQYF. In nucleotides, the CDR3 is TGTGCCAGCAGCCAACGGACCCTCGGCCCCTACGAGCAGTACTTC.

The V gene is TRBV9, the J gene TRBJ2-1; D is uncertain. The CDR3 runs 15 residues. Per germline, CDR1 SGDLS and CDR2 YYNGEE. V lost 3 bases and J lost 8, with 18 bases in between. For the CDR3, the DNA is TGTGCCAGCAGCGCTATAGCCCGAGAGGCTGATGAGCAGTTCTTC. Amino acids: CASSAIAREADEQFF.